This TCR beta chain was documented in a study of T cells in Graves' hyperthyroidism and ophthalmopathy. This clonotype was picked up many times. The CDR3 spans 17 residues. Germline loops: CDR1 SGHVS, CDR2 FQNEAQ. Trimming stripped 3 bases from V and 0 bases from J, with 15 bases between. Amplified TCR beta CDR3 regions came from RNA transcripts. First-round RT-PCR targeting the TCR CDR3 was performed with the HTBI primer set. Each CDR3 protein gets one entry after TCRdb re-called the multiplex PCR reads with MiXCR. The table has hundreds of thousands of distinct CDR3 sequences, around a sixth seen once; the top ten hold approximately 7.5%.

This receptor was taken from a young woman with Graves' hyperthyroidism. The sequenced sample was blood. V usage is TRBV7-8 and J usage is TRBJ2-1, with D perhaps assigned TRBD1 or TRBD2 (5 bases each). This CDR3 is CASSFTGRRSSYNEQFF. For the CDR3, the DNA is TGTGCCAGCAGCTTCACGGGACGCCGGAGCTCCTACAATGAGCAGTTCTTC. Full variable domain (outside the CDR3, taken from reference TRBV7-8 and TRBJ2-1): GAGVSQSPRYKVAKRGQDVALRCDPISGHVSLFWYQQALGQGPEFLTYFQNEAQLDKSGLPSDRFFAERPEGSVSTLKIQRTQQEDSAVYLCASSFTGRRSSYNEQFFGPGTRLTVL.